This T cell receptor (beta chain) is from a study of blood T cells in healthy people across ages. Only a few counts were recorded for this clonotype. The CDR3 totals 19 residues. Germline V gene lookup returns CDR1 DFQATT and CDR2 SNEGSKA (reference sequence). V lost 4 bases to trimming and J lost 3 bases; unmatched junction nucleotides: 14. The second PCR ran about 6 to 11 cycles with a sample-barcoded 5' primer and J-beta primers. TCRdb fed the 5' RACE reads into MiXCR, producing one record per CDR3 protein. This table holds approximately 490,000 distinct CDR3 sequences, nearly 25% found once. This sample also appeared in a second study, on T cells of mothers and their children.

The clonotype comes from a boy aged 5-17 years in good health. V gene TRBV20-1 combines with J gene TRBJ2-3; 15 nucleotides line up with TRBD2. The sample comprised blood. In nucleotides, the CDR3 is TGCAGTGCTACCCGGACTAGCGGGAGGGTCGTGTACCCGACAGATACGCAGTATTTT. This translates into CSATRTSGRVVYPTDTQYF.